Sequencing of this T cell receptor beta chain was carried out in a study of cytomegalovirus exposure and HLA in healthy donors. Study in general: The 110 or so validation repertoires used the same platform as the roughly 670 first-cohort repertoires, a later analysis reported. The study's findings and limits: Accounts indicate the classifier identified cytomegalovirus status with strong specificity and sensitivity. Some TCR beta chains (over 150 of them) were listed as cytomegalovirus-associated. The tendency of first-cohort TCR clusters to co-occur in the 120 validation repertoires was the finding of a later analysis.

Method: immunoSEQ multiplex PCR; TCRdb's copy keeps in-frame clones and lacks some. The repertoire consists of 250,000 or so clones, with roughly 87% occurring once and the leading ten covering about 11%. Note on this clone: What it recognizes is unknown.

Deletions cut 1 base from V and 3 bases from J, with 10 bases between. Germline CDR1 is LNHDA and CDR2 is SQIVND (reference sequence). This CDR3 has 15 residues. The clonotype originates from a man aged 18 to 30 in good health and CMV-seropositive. J is TRBJ1-5 and V is TRBV19; D is uncertain. Sequencing was performed on PBMCs. This CDR3 is CASSIGQSLNQPQHF. CDR3 nucleotide sequence: TGTGCCAGTAGTATAGGGCAAAGCCTCAATCAGCCCCAGCATTTT.